This T cell receptor (beta chain) is from a study of blood T cell repertoires in COVID-19. Study at large: Collection of acute and convalescent COVID-19 samples took place in the United States, Italy and Spain. The cDNA or gDNA used as material had been derived from T cells, B-cell-depleted T cells, or PBMCs.

Germline CDR1 reads ENHRY; CDR2 reads SYGVKD. After removal of 7 bases from V and 2 bases from J, the junction contained 10 bases not matched to a gene. This CDR3 comprises 16 residues. Libraries were prepared by immunoSEQ multiplex PCR; TCRdb keeps only in-frame clonotypes and omits some of them. The repertoire holds about 47,000 clones, 82% seen once, with 13% to 15% in the top ten. The sequenced material came from peripheral blood. This receptor was identified in a human donor with acute or convalescent COVID-19. The donor label of this sample is uncertain. The chain carries TRBV10-3 and TRBJ1-3, with TRBD1 matching over 8 bases. Here the CDR3 reads CAITGQGLSAGNTIYF. The CDR3 DNA follows: TGTGCCATCACAGGACAGGGCCTAAGCGCTGGAAACACCATATATTTT.